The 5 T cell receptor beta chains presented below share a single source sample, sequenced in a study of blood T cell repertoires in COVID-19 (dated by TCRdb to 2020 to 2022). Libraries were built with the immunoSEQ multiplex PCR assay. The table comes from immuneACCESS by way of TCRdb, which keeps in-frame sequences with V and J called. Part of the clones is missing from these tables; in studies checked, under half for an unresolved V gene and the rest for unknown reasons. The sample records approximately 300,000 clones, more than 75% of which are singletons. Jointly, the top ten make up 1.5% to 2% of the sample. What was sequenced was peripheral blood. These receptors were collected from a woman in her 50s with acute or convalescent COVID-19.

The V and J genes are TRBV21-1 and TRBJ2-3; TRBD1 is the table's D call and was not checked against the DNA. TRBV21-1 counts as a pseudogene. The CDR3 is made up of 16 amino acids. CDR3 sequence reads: CASSKGRHKHTDTQYF. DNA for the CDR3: TGTGCCAGCAGCAAAGGCAGACACAAACACACAGATACGCAGTATTTT.

The CDR3 loop reads CASSLRRGIAEQFF. In nucleotides, the CDR3 is TGTGCCAGCAGCTTAAGACGAGGGATCGCTGAGCAGTTCTTC. V gene TRBV7-3 combines with J gene TRBJ2-1; the D gene is possibly TRBD2 (5 bases). Between the trimmed V and J ends, which lost 1 base and 9 bases, there was a span of 13 bases. CDR3 length equals 14 residues. Germline loops: CDR1 SGHTA, CDR2 FQGTGA.

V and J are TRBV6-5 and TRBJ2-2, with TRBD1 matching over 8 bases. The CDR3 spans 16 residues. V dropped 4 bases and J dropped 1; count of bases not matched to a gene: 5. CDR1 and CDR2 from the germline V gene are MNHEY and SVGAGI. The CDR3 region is CASSSRGRGNTGELFF. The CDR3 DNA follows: TGTGCCAGCAGTTCCAGGGGGCGTGGGAACACCGGGGAGCTGTTTTTT.

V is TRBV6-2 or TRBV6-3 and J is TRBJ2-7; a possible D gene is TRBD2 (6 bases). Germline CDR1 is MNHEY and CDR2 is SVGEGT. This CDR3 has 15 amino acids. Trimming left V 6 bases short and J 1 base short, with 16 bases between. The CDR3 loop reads CASSLDGSKSYEQYF. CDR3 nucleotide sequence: TGTGCCAGCAGCCTAGACGGGAGTAAATCCTACGAGCAGTACTTC.

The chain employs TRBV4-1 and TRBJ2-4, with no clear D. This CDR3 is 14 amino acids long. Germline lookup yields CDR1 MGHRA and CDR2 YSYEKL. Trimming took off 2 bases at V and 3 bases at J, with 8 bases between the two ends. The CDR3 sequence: CASSQPRDKNIQYF. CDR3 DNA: TGCGCCAGCAGCCAACCCCGAGACAAAAACATTCAGTACTTC.